What follows is one T cell receptor beta chain and its context. This sample is drawn from a study of OX40 agonist ivuxolimab in advanced cancers. Study in general: From about 23 to 85 years was the age range, with a mean of around 54 years, and about 83% were male.

CDR1 is SGHAT and CDR2 is FQNNGV in the germline V gene. The CDR3 spans 14 residues. Trimming removed 3 bases from V and 2 bases from J, with 11 bases in between. Using immunoSEQ multiplex PCR, the repertoire was profiled, and TCRdb retains in-frame clones only, with some absent. This sample has some 50,000 clones, with 85% to 90% found just once. Autoimmune disease history or systemic immunosuppression disqualified patients. The receptor comes from an adult with an advanced solid tumor such as melanoma, head and neck, liver or kidney cancer. The specimen was CD4+ or CD8+ T cells sorted from blood, collected in a trial of the OX40 agonist ivuxolimab. V and J are TRBV11-2 and TRBJ2-7; D is tentatively TRBD1 or TRBD2 (5 bases each). This CDR3 reads CASSFGTGPYEQYF. DNA for the CDR3: TGTGCCAGCAGCTTTGGGACGGGACCCTACGAGCAGTACTTC.